This is a list of T cell receptor beta chains from one sample in a study of identical twins. MiXCR, applied by TCRdb to the 5' RACE reads, yields one record per CDR3 protein. The table includes 500,000 or so distinct CDR3 sequences, 14% detected once. These records were also assigned to another study, of yellow fever vaccine responses in identical twins.

Sequencing input: CD4+ T cells sorted from blood. The receptors stem from a woman younger than 35 in good health. CDR3s include the opening cysteine and the closing phenylalanine or tryptophan. A D gene is named only where the DNA matches it firmly. For some rows the clone size is stated as once, few or many, or as a class when expanded; others skip it.

CDR3nt,CDR3aa,d_gene,j_gene,len,abundance,v_gene
TGTGCCATCAGTGAGGGGACTAGCGGGAGAAAGACCCAGTACTTC,CAISEGTSGRKTQYF,TRBD2,TRBJ2-5,15,.,TRBV10-3
TGTGCCAGCAGCCAACTAGGGCTTGGTAACCTTGGGCAGTTCTTC,CASSQLGLGNLGQFF,.,TRBJ2-1,15,.,TRBV3-1
TGTGCCATCAGTGAGAATTCCTACGAGCAGTACTTC,CAISENSYEQYF,.,TRBJ2-7,12,many,TRBV10-3
TGTGCCAGCAGCTTAGTAAGTGGCTATGAGCAGTTCTTC,CASSLVSGYEQFF,.,TRBJ2-1,13,.,TRBV11-2
TGTGCCAGCAGAATGGAGGAGACAGATACGCAGTATTTT,CASRMEETDTQYF,.,TRBJ2-3,13,.,TRBV12-3/TRBV12-4
TGTGCCAGCAGCCCCGGGACAGCAGAGACCCAGTACTTC,CASSPGTAETQYF,TRBD1,TRBJ2-5,13,.,TRBV7-2
TGCGCCAGCAGCATGGCGGGACAGGAGTTGTTTTTT,CASSMAGQELFF,TRBD1,TRBJ2-2,12,few,TRBV5-1
TGCGCCAGCAGCCAAGATCGGGATAGCCAGGGGGCGACGAAATATGGCTACACCTTC,CASSQDRDSQGATKYGYTF,TRBD1,TRBJ1-2,19,few,TRBV4-1
TGTGCCAGCAGTTTTCGTCCGGACGGGGAAGAGACCCAGTACTTC,CASSFRPDGEETQYF,.,TRBJ2-5,15,.,TRBV6-5
TGTGCCAGCAGCCACTGGGACAGGGCGTCGTCCACCGGGGAGCTGTTTTTT,CASSHWDRASSTGELFF,TRBD1,TRBJ2-2,17,few,TRBV3-1
TGTGCCAGCAGTGTGAACACCGGGGAGCTGTTTTTT,CASSVNTGELFF,.,TRBJ2-2,12,many,TRBV9
TGTGCCATCGGGAATAGCGGGACCTACGAGCAGTACTTC,CAIGNSGTYEQYF,TRBD2,TRBJ2-7,13,few,TRBV10-3
TGTGCCAGCAAAAGGCCCGCCTCTGGGGCCAACGTCCTGACTTTC,CASKRPASGANVLTF,.,TRBJ2-6,15,few,TRBV12-3/TRBV12-4